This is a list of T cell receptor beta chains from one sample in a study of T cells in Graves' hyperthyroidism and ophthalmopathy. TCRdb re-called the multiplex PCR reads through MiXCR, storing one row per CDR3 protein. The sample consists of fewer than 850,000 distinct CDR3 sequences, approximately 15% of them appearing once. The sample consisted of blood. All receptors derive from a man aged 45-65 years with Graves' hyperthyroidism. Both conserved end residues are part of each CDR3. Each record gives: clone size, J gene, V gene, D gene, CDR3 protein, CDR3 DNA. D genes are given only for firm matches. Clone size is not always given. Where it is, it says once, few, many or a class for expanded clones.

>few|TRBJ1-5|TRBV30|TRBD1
CAWSGGQGGNQPQHF
TGTGCCTGGAGTGGGGGACAGGGGGGCAATCAGCCCCAGCATTTT
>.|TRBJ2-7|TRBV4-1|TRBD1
CASSLRTGHLYEQYF
TGCGCCAGCAGCCTCCGGACAGGGCACCTCTACGAGCAGTACTTC
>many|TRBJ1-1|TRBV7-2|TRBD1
CASSLQPSGTGNTEAFF
TGTGCCAGCAGCTTACAGCCTTCCGGGACAGGGAACACTGAAGCTTTCTTT
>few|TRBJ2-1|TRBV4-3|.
CASSQDHREGVEQFF
TGCGCCAGCAGCCAAGATCATCGGGAAGGTGTTGAGCAGTTCTTC
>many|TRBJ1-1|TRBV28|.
CASTSGNTEAFF
TGTGCCAGCACCTCGGGGAACACTGAAGCTTTCTTT
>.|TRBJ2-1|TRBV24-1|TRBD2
CATSAGTSGRYNEQFF
TGTGCCACCAGTGCCGGGACTAGCGGGAGGTACAATGAGCAGTTCTTC
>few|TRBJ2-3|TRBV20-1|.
CRSSSASTDTQYF
TGCAGGTCTTCTAGCGCCAGCACAGATACGCAGTATTTT
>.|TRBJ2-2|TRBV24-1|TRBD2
CATSDWTSGTTGELFF
TGTGCCACCAGTGACTGGACTAGCGGCACCACCGGGGAGCTGTTTTTT
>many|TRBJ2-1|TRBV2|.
CASSALALTYNEQFF
TGTGCCAGCAGTGCCCTAGCGCTTACCTACAATGAGCAGTTCTTC
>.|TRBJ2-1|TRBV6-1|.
CASSEGGVGSRYNEQFF
TGTGCCAGCAGTGAAGGGGGGGTGGGGTCGAGATACAATGAGCAGTTCTTC
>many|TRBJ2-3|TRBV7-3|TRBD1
CASSPGTDADTQYF
TGTGCCAGCAGCCCGGGGACAGATGCAGATACGCAGTATTTT
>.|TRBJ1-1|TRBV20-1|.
CSASTVSMNTEAFF
TGCAGTGCTAGTACAGTTTCTATGAACACTGAAGCTTTCTTT
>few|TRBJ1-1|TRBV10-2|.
CASSEYGRDTEAFF
TGCGCCAGCAGTGAGTATGGGCGCGACACTGAAGCTTTCTTT
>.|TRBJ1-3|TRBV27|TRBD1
CASSMTPGQAYSGNTIYF
TGTGCCAGCAGTATGACGCCGGGACAGGCTTACTCTGGAAACACCATATATTTT
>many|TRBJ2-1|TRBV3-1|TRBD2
CASSRSGLAYNEQFF
TGTGCCAGCAGCCGCTCGGGACTAGCTTACAATGAGCAGTTCTTC
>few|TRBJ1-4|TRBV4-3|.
CASSLRTGDFLFF
TGCGCCAGCAGCTTGCGGACGGGGGATTTTCTGTTTTTT
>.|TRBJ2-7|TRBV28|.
CASSLIHLPGEQYF
TGTGCCAGCAGTTTAATTCACCTACCCGGTGAGCAGTACTTC
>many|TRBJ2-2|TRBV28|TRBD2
CASSSPGLNTGELFF
TGTGCCAGCAGTTCACCGGGACTAAACACCGGGGAGCTGTTTTTT
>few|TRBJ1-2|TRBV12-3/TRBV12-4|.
CASSTYHGTLGYTF
TGTGCCAGCAGTACGTATCACGGAACCCTCGGCTACACCTTC
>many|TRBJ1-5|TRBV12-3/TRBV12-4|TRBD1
CASRLGTAPNQPQHF
TGTGCCAGCAGACTAGGGACAGCCCCCAATCAGCCCCAGCATTTT
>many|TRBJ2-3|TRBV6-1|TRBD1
CASRRTGGNFGTDTQYF
TGTGCCAGCAGGAGGACAGGGGGGAATTTCGGCACAGATACGCAGTATTTT
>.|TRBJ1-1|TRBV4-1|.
CASSQMTGNTEAFF
TGCGCCAGCAGCCAAATGACAGGGAACACTGAAGCTTTCTTT
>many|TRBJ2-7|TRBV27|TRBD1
CASSDRGFIDEQYF
TGTGCCAGCAGTGACAGGGGGTTTATCGACGAGCAGTACTTC
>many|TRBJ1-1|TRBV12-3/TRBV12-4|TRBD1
CASSIDRVNTEAFF
TGTGCCAGCAGTATAGACAGGGTGAACACTGAAGCTTTCTTT
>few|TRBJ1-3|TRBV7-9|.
CASSANRDSFSGNTIYF
TGTGCCAGCAGCGCTAATAGAGACAGTTTCTCTGGAAACACCATATATTTT
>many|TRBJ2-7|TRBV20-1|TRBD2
CSATVISGSYEQYF
TGCAGTGCTACGGTCATTAGCGGGAGTTACGAGCAGTACTTC
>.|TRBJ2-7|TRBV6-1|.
CASSFRAHSYEQYF
TGTGCCAGCAGTTTTCGGGCTCACTCCTACGAGCAGTACTTC
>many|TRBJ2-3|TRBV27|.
CASSFEGVSDTQYF
TGTGCCAGCAGTTTTGAGGGAGTATCAGATACGCAGTATTTT
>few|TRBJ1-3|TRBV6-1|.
CASSTGGGSSGNTIYF
TGTGCCAGCAGTACCGGGGGGGGAAGCTCTGGAAACACCATATATTTT
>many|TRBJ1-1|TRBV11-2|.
CASSKTRGNTEAFF
TGTGCCAGCAGCAAAACTCGGGGGAACACTGAAGCTTTCTTT
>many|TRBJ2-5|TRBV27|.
CASSPSPRLGETQYF
TGTGCCAGCAGTCCTAGTCCCCGTCTGGGAGAGACCCAGTACTTC
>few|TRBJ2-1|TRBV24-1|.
CATSESSYNEQFF
TGTGCCACCAGTGAAAGTTCCTACAATGAGCAGTTCTTC
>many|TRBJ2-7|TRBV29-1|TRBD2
CSVLYPSGSHEQYF
TGCAGCGTTCTTTATCCCAGCGGGAGCCACGAGCAGTACTTC
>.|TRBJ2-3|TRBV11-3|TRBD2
CASSPGTSGLPDTQYF
TGTGCCAGCAGCCCAGGGACTAGCGGGTTGCCAGATACGCAGTATTTT
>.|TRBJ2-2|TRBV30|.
CAIVPNTGELFF
TGTGCTATAGTCCCGAACACCGGGGAGCTGTTTTTT
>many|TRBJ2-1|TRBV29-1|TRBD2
CSAEGTSGRRGEQFF
TGCAGCGCCGAAGGGACTAGCGGGAGGAGGGGTGAGCAGTTCTTC
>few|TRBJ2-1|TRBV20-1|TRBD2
CSARVSPGRGEQFF
TGCAGTGCTAGAGTCAGCCCGGGGCGGGGGGAGCAGTTCTTC
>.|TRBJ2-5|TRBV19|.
CATKPSGGPETQYF
TGTGCCACCAAACCCTCGGGTGGTCCAGAGACCCAGTACTTC
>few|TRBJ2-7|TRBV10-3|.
CAISERMEWAYEQYF
TGTGCCATCAGTGAGCGCATGGAGTGGGCCTACGAGCAGTACTTC
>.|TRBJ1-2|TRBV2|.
CASSEEGVLANYGYTF
TGTGCCAGCAGTGAAGAGGGGGTTCTAGCTAACTATGGCTACACCTTC
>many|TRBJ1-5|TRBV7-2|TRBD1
CASSLRTGVGQPQHF
TGTGCCAGCAGCCTACGGACAGGGGTTGGTCAGCCCCAGCATTTT
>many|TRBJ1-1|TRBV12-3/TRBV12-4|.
CASSPGGGFVEAFF
TGTGCCAGCAGTCCCGGGGGAGGGTTCGTTGAAGCTTTCTTT
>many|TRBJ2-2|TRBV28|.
CASSLVPLDTSNTGELFF
TGTGCCAGCAGTTTGGTCCCCTTGGACACTTCGAACACCGGGGAGCTGTTTTTT
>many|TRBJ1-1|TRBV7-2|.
CASSLGMNTEAFF
TGTGCCAGCAGCTTGGGCATGAACACTGAAGCTTTCTTT
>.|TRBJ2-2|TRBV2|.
CASSESVAVAFTGELFF
TGTGCCAGCAGTGAATCGGTAGCGGTAGCGTTCACCGGGGAGCTGTTTTTT
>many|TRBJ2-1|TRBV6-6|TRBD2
CASSYSLAGRYEQFF
TGTGCCAGCAGTTACTCCCTAGCGGGACGGTATGAGCAGTTCTTC
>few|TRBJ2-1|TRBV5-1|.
CASSSLDGYNEQFF
TGCGCCAGCAGCTCGCTCGACGGTTACAATGAGCAGTTCTTC
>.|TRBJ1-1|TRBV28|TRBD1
CASGQGKQHTEAFF
TGTGCCAGCGGACAGGGGAAACAGCACACTGAAGCTTTCTTT
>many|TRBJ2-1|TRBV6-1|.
CASSEVSGNSYNEQFF
TGTGCCAGCAGTGAAGTATCGGGGAACTCCTACAATGAGCAGTTCTTC
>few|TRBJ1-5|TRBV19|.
CASSPGKNQPQHF
TGTGCCAGTAGTCCAGGGAAAAATCAGCCCCAGCATTTT
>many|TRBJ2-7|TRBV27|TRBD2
CASSRAGGMNEQYF
TGTGCCAGCAGTAGGGCGGGAGGAATGAACGAGCAGTACTTC
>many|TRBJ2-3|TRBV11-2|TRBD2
CASSLVVAGATDTQYF
TGTGCCAGCAGCTTAGTTGTAGCGGGGGCTACAGATACGCAGTATTTT
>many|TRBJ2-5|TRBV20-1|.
CSANPGTFQETQYF
TGCAGTGCTAACCCTGGGACGTTCCAAGAGACCCAGTACTTC
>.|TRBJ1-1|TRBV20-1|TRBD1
CSARGTDRGRGNTEAFF
TGCAGTGCTAGAGGAACGGACAGGGGTAGGGGGAACACTGAAGCTTTCTTT
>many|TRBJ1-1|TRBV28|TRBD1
CASSRDRGGNTEAFF
TGTGCCAGCAGCCGGGACAGGGGGGGGAACACTGAAGCTTTCTTT